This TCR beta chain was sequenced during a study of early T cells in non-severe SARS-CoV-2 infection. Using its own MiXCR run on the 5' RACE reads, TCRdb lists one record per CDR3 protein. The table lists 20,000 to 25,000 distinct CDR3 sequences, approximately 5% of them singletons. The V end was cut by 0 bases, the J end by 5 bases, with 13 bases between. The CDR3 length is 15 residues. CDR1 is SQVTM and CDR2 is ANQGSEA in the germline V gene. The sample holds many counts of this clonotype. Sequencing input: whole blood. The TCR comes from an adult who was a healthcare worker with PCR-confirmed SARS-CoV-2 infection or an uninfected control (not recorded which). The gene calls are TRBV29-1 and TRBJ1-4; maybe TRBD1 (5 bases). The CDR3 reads CSVEEYRSTNEKLFF. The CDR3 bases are TGCAGCGTTGAAGAATACAGGTCTACGAATGAAAAACTGTTTTTT. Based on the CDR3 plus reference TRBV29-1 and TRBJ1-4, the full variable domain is SAVISQKPSRDICQRGTSLTIQCQVDSQVTMMFWYRQQPGQSLTLIATANQGSEATYESGFVIDKFPISRPNLTFSTLTVSNMSPEDSSIYLCSVEEYRSTNEKLFFGSGTQLSVL.